Presented here are 18 T cell receptor beta chains from one specimen sequenced in a study of immune cell composition in non-small cell lung cancer. The repertoire was sequenced with immunoSEQ multiplex PCR; TCRdb's copy has only in-frame clones and lacks some. The sample shows roughly 16,000 clones, 77% of them seen only once. The normal lung sample lay at least 3 cm, and maximally far, from the tumour. Separately, the same data were catalogued under a study of CD4 T cells in lung cancer.

The source material was non-adjacent lung tissue. Every receptor here comes from a human donor with non-small cell lung cancer.

This clone has only one observation. The chain combines TRBV9 with TRBJ2-7; D uncertain. Between the trimmed V and J ends, which lost 0 bases and 2 bases, there was a span of 9 bases. Germline V CDR1 and CDR2: SGDLS, YYNGEE. The CDR3 runs to 14 residues. CDR3 coding DNA: TGTGCCAGCAGCGTAGGTGAAGCCCCCTACGAGCAGTACTTC. As protein: CASSVGEAPYEQYF.

The CDR3: CSVGPGLSNEKLFF. In nucleotides, the CDR3 is TGCAGCGTGGGACCGGGACTGAGCAATGAAAAACTGTTTTTT. The chain couples TRBV29-1 to TRBJ1-4; D is possibly TRBD1 (5 bases). CDR3 length: 14 residues. The V end was cut by 6 bases, the J end by 5 bases, with 16 bases between. The germline V gene has CDR1 SQVTM and CDR2 ANQGSEA.

The chain has TRBV2 and TRBJ2-5; 9 positions match TRBD2. Germline V gene sequence: CDR1 SNHLY, CDR2 FYNNEI. Unmatched junction bases numbered 4, after V lost 5 bases and J lost 0 bases. The CDR3 has 15 residues. Here the CDR3 reads CASSLAGWYQETQYF. The CDR3 DNA follows: TGTGCCAGCAGTCTAGCGGGGTGGTACCAAGAGACCCAGTACTTC.

The gene calls are TRBV6-1 and TRBJ2-7; possibly TRBD2 for D (6 bases). Germline V lookup: CDR1 MNHNS, CDR2 SASEGT. This CDR3 is 12 amino acids long. Between the trimmed V and J ends, which lost 6 bases and 6 bases, there was a span of 12 bases. For the CDR3, the DNA is TGTGCCAGCAGACAACTCGGGGGCGAGCAGTACTTC. Residues: CASRQLGGEQYF.

By its share, this clone is medium-sized. The chain couples TRBV7-6 to TRBJ2-1; D not certain. The CDR3 has 16 amino acids. The V gene's germline CDR1 is SGHVS and CDR2 FNYEAQ. Trimming took off 3 bases at V and 5 bases at J, with 17 bases between the two ends. The CDR3 loop reads CASSFQPGPPDNEQFF. CDR3 DNA sequence: TGTGCCAGCAGCTTTCAACCAGGTCCTCCGGACAATGAGCAGTTCTTC. The full variable domain, its missing parts supplied by reference TRBV7-6 and TRBJ2-1, is GAGVSQSPRYKVTKRGQDVALRCDPISGHVSLYWYRQALGQGPEFLTYFNYEAQQDKSGLPNDRFSAERPEGSISTLTIQRTEQRDSAMYRCASSFQPGPPDNEQFFGPGTRLTVL.

The chain links TRBV30 to TRBJ2-7; a possible D gene is TRBD2 (5 bases). This CDR3 has 13 amino acids. Germline loops: CDR1 GTSNPN, CDR2 SVGIG (reference sequence). V was trimmed by 4 bases and J by 0 bases, leaving 10 bases between them. This CDR3 reads CAWTEGSSYEQYF. The CDR3 DNA reads TGTGCCTGGACCGAGGGAAGCTCCTACGAGCAGTACTTC.

The chain carries TRBV29-1 and TRBJ2-2; D is uncertain. The length of the CDR3 is 11 residues. In germline, CDR1 is SQVTM, CDR2 ANQGSEA. Trimming removed 6 bases at V and 13 bases at J, with 15 bases between. As DNA, the CDR3 is TGCAGCGTCGCTTTGTTCGGTGGGCTGTTTTTT. Its protein is CSVALFGGLFF.

This clone was seen once. The V and J genes are TRBV10-3 and TRBJ1-4, with D tentatively TRBD1 (5 bases). The CDR3 has 14 amino acids. Trimming removed 2 bases at V and 6 bases at J, with 10 bases between. CDR1 and CDR2 (germline): ENHRY, SYGVKD. The CDR3 protein is CAISEIEGYEKLFF. In DNA, the CDR3 is TGTGCCATCAGTGAGATAGAGGGGTATGAAAAACTGTTTTTT.

There are a few counts of this clone. The CDR3 DNA sequence: TGTGCCAGAAGCTTGGGAGGGCCCCCCGAGGGAGCTTTCTTT. Translation gives CARSLGGPPEGAFF. V usage is TRBV5-3 and J usage is TRBJ1-1; D gene uncertain. TRBV5-3 is an ORF, and what it does is uncertain. This CDR3 has 14 amino acids. Deletions cut 0 bases from V and 10 bases from J, with 16 bases between.

This clone occurred once. The chain carries TRBV10-3 and TRBJ1-1, with no clear D. CDR1 ENHRY and CDR2 SYGVKD come from the germline V gene. Between the trimmed V and J ends, which lost 0 bases and 7 bases, there was a span of 12 bases. The CDR3 is made up of 14 amino acids. The CDR3 loop is CAISESKGYREAFF. In DNA form, the CDR3 reads TGTGCCATCAGTGAGTCGAAGGGTTACCGTGAAGCTTTCTTT.

The chain carries TRBV11-2 and TRBJ1-6; tentative D call: TRBD1 (5 bases). The germline gives CDR1 SGHAT, CDR2 FQNNGV. Trimming stripped 2 bases from V and 7 bases from J, with 18 bases between. The CDR3 covers 17 residues. In DNA, the CDR3 is TGTGCCAGCAGCTTAAGGAGAGCGGAGGGGATAAATTCACCCCTCCACTTT. Its translation is CASSLRRAEGINSPLHF.

V and J are TRBV28 and TRBJ2-1, with 8 bases that match TRBD2. The CDR3 sequence is 15 residues long. CDR1 MDHEN and CDR2 SYDVKM come from the germline V gene. Trimming cost V 8 bases and J 0 bases; bases outside gene matches: 6. This chain's CDR3 is CASLDRGGSYNEQFF. CDR3 coding DNA: TGTGCCAGCCTTGACCGGGGGGGCTCCTACAATGAGCAGTTCTTC.

About this clone itself: The same CDR3 also results from other DNA sequences found in this sample. The chain links TRBV7-6 to TRBJ2-7; D may match TRBD1 or TRBD2 (5 bases each). CDR3 length: 13 amino acids. Deletions cut 4 bases from V and 3 bases from J, with 10 bases between. Germline V gene lookup returns CDR1 SGHVS and CDR2 FNYEAQ. The chain's CDR3 is CASSSGPNYEQYF. In DNA, the CDR3 is TGTGCCAGCAGCTCGGGACCGAACTACGAGCAGTACTTC.

The gene calls are TRBV7-9 and TRBJ2-3, with TRBD1 matching over 9 bases. The CDR3 length is 16 residues. V trimming: 4 bases; J trimming: 3 bases; junction bases outside the gene matches: 8. The V gene's germline CDR1 is SEHNR and CDR2 FQNEAQ (reference sequence). The CDR3, as DNA: TGTGCCAGCAGCTCAACCCCGGGACAGGGAACAGATACGCAGTATTTT. This sequence encodes CASSSTPGQGTDTQYF.

The chain joins TRBV11-2 to TRBJ2-1; TRBD2 agrees at 8 bases. Germline trimming cut 5 bases from V and 7 bases from J; bases unmatched to any gene: 4. This CDR3 region has 13 residues. Germline V lookup: CDR1 SGHAT, CDR2 FQNNGV. The chain's CDR3 is CASSPGTRNEQFF. In nucleotides, the CDR3 is TGTGCCAGCAGCCCTGGGACTAGGAATGAGCAGTTCTTC.

The rearrangement uses TRBV29-1 and TRBJ2-1; 10 bases map to TRBD2. Germline trimming cut 4 bases from V and 0 bases from J; bases unmatched to any gene: 6. Germline V gene lookup returns CDR1 SQVTM and CDR2 ANQGSEA. The CDR3 has 16 residues. The CDR3 DNA reads as TGCAGCGTTGTGACGTCTAGCGGGGGCTCCTACAATGAGCAGTTCTTC. Amino acid sequence: CSVVTSSGGSYNEQFF.

V gene TRBV27 combines with J gene TRBJ1-5; D unclear. The V gene's germline CDR1 is MNHEY and CDR2 SMNVEV (reference sequence). CDR3 size: 15 residues. V was pared by 2 bases and J by 1 base, with 9 bases between. CDR3 amino acids: CASSLNGVSNQPQHF. DNA for the CDR3: TGTGCCAGCAGTTTAAATGGGGTCAGCAATCAGCCCCAGCATTTT.

The chain uses TRBV29-1 and TRBJ2-7; 9 nucleotides align to TRBD2. Trimming cost V 6 bases and J 3 bases; bases outside gene matches: 6. This CDR3 is 13 amino acids long. Germline values: CDR1 SQVTM, CDR2 ANQGSEA. The CDR3 is CSVLAGAVYEQYF. The DNA of the CDR3 is TGCAGCGTGTTAGCGGGGGCCGTCTACGAGCAGTACTTC.